This T cell receptor (beta chain) derives from a study of metastatic and nonmetastatic thyroid tumors. Study overall: Where malignant and benign thyroid patients were concerned, repertoires were compared across blood and tumor or nodule tissue. General study points: For both blood and tumor, malignant thyroid tumors reportedly showed significantly higher TCR beta diversity than benign nodules did.

The authors' processing: Between-group CDR3 differences, defined by clinicopathological status, yielded a distant-metastasis classifier for papillary thyroid cancer. Using MiXCR, TCRdb re-called clones from the PCR reads. The V and J calls were not made by the authors but by TCRdb's processing. The repertoire consists of under 25,000 clones, with around a sixth occurring once and the leading ten covering 38%. Each patient came to thyroid surgery without any prior treatment (of any kind). This clone was observed at least ten times. The antigen remains unidentified. The sequenced sample was blood. This sequence was found in a female donor with papillary thyroid cancer or a benign thyroid nodule (not recorded which). Some clones in this sample may be carry-over from other donors' samples.

The CDR3 DNA reads TGTGCCTGGAGTGTAAGACAGGGAGAGTTAGCTTTCTTT. Protein product: CAWSVRQGELAFF. The chain carries TRBV30 and TRBJ1-1, with TRBD1 matching over 7 bases. Per germline, CDR1 GTSNPN and CDR2 SVGIG (reference sequence). J lost 10 bases, V lost 0 bases, and 8 bases had no gene match. The CDR3 consists of 13 residues.